This passage covers 18 T cell receptor beta chains from one sample sequenced in a study of T cell changes during pregnancy in multiple sclerosis. Sequencing used immunoSEQ multiplex PCR; TCRdb keeps in-frame clones, though not all of them. The data hold 80,000 to 100,000 clones, with 91% observed a single time. Sequencing used peripheral blood, obtained after pregnancy. Source of these receptors: a female donor in good health, enrolled as a control in a pregnancy study.

In its sample, this clone was seen once. The chain links TRBV7-2 to TRBJ2-5; no clear D gene. The CDR3 contains 13 residues. Germline lookup yields CDR1 SGHTA and CDR2 FQGNSA. V shed 0 bases and J shed 5 bases, with 7 bases lying between them. The CDR3 region is CASSLARSETQYF. The DNA for the CDR3 is TGTGCCAGCAGCTTAGCCCGTTCGGAGACCCAGTACTTC. Supplemented by reference TRBV7-2 and TRBJ2-5, the full variable domain reads GAGVSQSPSNKVTEKGKDVELRCDPISGHTALYWYRQSLGQGLEFLIYFQGNSAPDKSGLPSDRFSAERTGGSVSTLTIQRTQQEDSAVYLCASSLARSETQYFGPGTRLLVL.

The sample holds one count of this clone. The V and J genes are TRBV18 and TRBJ1-2, with TRBD1 as a possible D gene (5 bases). The CDR3 is made up of 15 amino acids. The V gene's germline CDR1 is KGHSH and CDR2 LQKENI. V was clipped by 6 bases and J by 5 bases, with 19 bases between them. This CDR3 reads CASSQTRGGEYGYTF. In DNA, the CDR3 is TGTGCCAGCTCCCAAACGAGGGGAGGGGAATATGGCTACACCTTC.

CDR3 coding DNA: TGTGCCAGCAAAGGGGGCGGCATCTACAATGAGCAGTTCTTC. Translated, it gives CASKGGGIYNEQFF. The chain carries TRBV6-6 and TRBJ2-1; 7 bases are shared with TRBD1. Trimming at V came to 7 bases and at J to 3 bases, leaving 6 bases not matched to a gene. Germline lookup yields CDR1 MNHNY and CDR2 SVGAGI (reference sequence). CDR3 size: 14 residues.

The V gene is TRBV27, the J gene TRBJ2-1; TRBD2 matches 7 bases. Germline CDR1 reads MNHEY; CDR2 reads SMNVEV (reference sequence). Trimming cost V 0 bases and J 4 bases; bases outside gene matches: 3. The CDR3 runs 15 residues. The CDR3 DNA reads TGTGCCAGCAGTTTATCGCCGGGGGGTTACAATGAGCAGTTCTTC. Protein: CASSLSPGGYNEQFF.

CDR3 coding DNA: TGTGCCAGCAGTTCCGGGACAGGGTCCTACAATGAGCAGTTCTTC. Amino acids: CASSSGTGSYNEQFF. The chain links TRBV6-1 to TRBJ2-1; TRBD1 matches 9 bases. The CDR3 consists of 15 residues. Germline CDR1 MNHNS, CDR2 SASEGT. The junction had 3 bases not matched to a gene; V was cut back by 5 bases and J by 1 base.

This clone occurred a few times. This sequence joins TRBV19 and TRBJ1-1, with D possibly matching TRBD1 (5 bases). V gave up 4 bases and J gave up 6 bases, with 9 bases separating them. Germline V gene data show CDR1 as LNHDA and CDR2 as SQIVND (reference sequence). CDR3 length: 12 amino acids. The CDR3 reads CASSRGESEAFF. DNA for the CDR3: TGTGCCAGTAGTAGGGGGGAGTCTGAAGCTTTCTTT. Together with reference TRBV19 and TRBJ1-1, the CDR3 gives the full variable domain: DGGITQSPKYLFRKEGQNVTLSCEQNLNHDAMYWYRQDPGQGLRLIYYSQIVNDFQKGDIAEGYSVSREKKESFPLTVTSAQKNPTAFYLCASSRGESEAFFGQGTRLTVV.

This clone was seen once. The CDR3 protein is CAIRPGTSFRAGELFF. In DNA form, the CDR3 reads TGTGCCATCAGGCCGGGGACTAGTTTTAGAGCCGGGGAGCTGTTTTTT. The chain is built from TRBV10-3 and TRBJ2-2, with TRBD2 matching 8 bases. Germline trimming cut 6 bases from V and 6 bases from J; bases unmatched to any gene: 12. The CDR3 has 16 residues. CDR1 and CDR2 (germline): ENHRY, SYGVKD.

In the case of this clone: The identical CDR3 is also encoded by other nucleotide sequences in the sample. The chain employs TRBV7-9 and TRBJ1-1; no definite D call. V was pared by 1 base and J by 2 bases, with 8 bases between. Per the germline V gene, CDR1 is SEHNR and CDR2 is FQNEAQ (reference sequence). The CDR3 runs to 14 residues. CDR3 nucleotide sequence: TGTGCCAGCAGCTTAGTGCCGGGAAACACTGAAGCTTTCTTT. Translated, it gives CASSLVPGNTEAFF.

The J gene is TRBJ2-5, the V gene TRBV5-6; TRBD1 is a possible D gene (6 bases). CDR3 length equals 14 residues. CDR1 and CDR2 (germline): SGHDT, YYEEEE. The V end was cut by 4 bases, the J end by 2 bases, with 12 bases between. The CDR3 reads CASSVHRVQETQYF. Written as DNA, the CDR3 is TGTGCCAGCAGCGTACACAGGGTGCAAGAGACCCAGTACTTC.

The count of this clone is one. The V gene is TRBV30, the J gene TRBJ1-3; 7 bases match TRBD1. CDR3 length equals 12 residues. Germline V gene sequence: CDR1 GTSNPN, CDR2 SVGIG (reference sequence). The V gene end was trimmed by 4 bases and the J gene end by 7 bases; junction bases not matched to a gene: 4. CDR3 DNA: TGTGCCTGGAAGGGGGCCTTGAACACCATATATTTT. Encoded protein: CAWKGALNTIYF.

This chain joins TRBV7-6 and TRBJ2-3; 10 bases map to TRBD1. Germline V gene data show CDR1 as SGHVS and CDR2 as FNYEAQ. V shed 5 bases, J shed 5 bases, and the junction held 4 bases outside the gene matches. This CDR3 is built from 14 residues. The CDR3 DNA follows: TGTGCCAGCAGCCCGACAGGGGGCCAAGATACGCAGTATTTT. Translating gives CASSPTGGQDTQYF. Full variable domain (outside the CDR3, taken from reference TRBV7-6 and TRBJ2-3): GAGVSQSPRYKVTKRGQDVALRCDPISGHVSLYWYRQALGQGPEFLTYFNYEAQQDKSGLPNDRFSAERPEGSISTLTIQRTEQRDSAMYRCASSPTGGQDTQYFGPGTRLTVL.

This clone was observed a single time. This chain joins TRBV28 and TRBJ1-2, with TRBD1 identical over 7 bases. Germline V gene data show CDR1 as MDHEN and CDR2 as SYDVKM. The CDR3 contains 15 residues. The J segment lost 7 bases and the V segment lost 5 bases, leaving 13 bases of the junction unmatched. This CDR3 reads CASSTRQGGWSGYTF. CDR3 nucleotides: TGTGCCAGCAGTACCCGACAGGGAGGATGGAGTGGCTACACCTTC.

J is TRBJ1-2 and V is TRBV4-2; TRBD1 matches at 7 bases. The CDR3 contains 13 residues. Looked up from germline, CDR1 is LGHNA and CDR2 is YNFKEQ. Losses at the gene ends were 4 bases for V and 6 bases for J; bases not matched to a gene: 5. The chain's CDR3 is CASSPTGVDGYTF. CDR3 nucleotides: TGTGCCAGCAGCCCTACAGGGGTAGATGGCTACACCTTC.

The V call is TRBV7-3, the J call TRBJ2-1, with 12 nucleotides matching TRBD2. Germline V lookup: CDR1 SGHTA, CDR2 FQGTGA. J was trimmed by 10 bases and V by 4 bases; bases with no gene match: 8. The CDR3 consists of 15 residues. The CDR3 spells CASSSSSGGGGEQFF. CDR3 sequence (DNA): TGTGCCAGCAGCTCATCTAGCGGGGGGGGTGGAGAGCAGTTCTTC.

The chain links TRBV27 to TRBJ1-2; maybe TRBD1 (6 bases). The CDR3 consists of 13 residues. Trimming cost V 2 bases and J 7 bases, with 11 bases left between them. CDR1 is MNHEY, CDR2 SMNVEV, per germline (reference sequence). CDR3 in amino acids: CASSLPTGRGYTF. The CDR3 DNA reads as TGTGCCAGCAGTTTACCCACAGGGCGTGGCTACACCTTC.

The chain recombines TRBV27 with TRBJ1-2; maybe TRBD1 (6 bases). Trimming pared 4 bases from V and 7 bases from J, leaving 16 bases between. Germline assignment: CDR1 MNHEY and CDR2 SMNVEV (reference sequence). The CDR3 has 14 residues. This CDR3 reads CASSSGQRKPGYTF. Written as DNA, the CDR3 is TGTGCCAGCAGTTCCGGACAGAGGAAGCCTGGCTACACCTTC.

V usage is TRBV6-6 and J usage is TRBJ2-5, with D perhaps TRBD2 (5 bases). Germline loops: CDR1 MNHNY, CDR2 SVGAGI (reference sequence). The CDR3 covers 13 residues. The V and J ends lost 6 bases and 5 bases respectively, with 13 bases between them. The CDR3 protein is CASSSRLWETQYF. The CDR3 DNA reads TGTGCCAGCAGCTCTAGACTATGGGAGACCCAGTACTTC.

The chain carries TRBV7-6 and TRBJ2-7, with 7 bases identical to TRBD2. V was clipped by 2 bases and J by 7 bases; unmatched bases: 8. The CDR3 contains 14 residues. The germline V gene encodes CDR1 SGHVS and CDR2 FNYEAQ. CDR3 in DNA: TGTGCCAGCAGCTTATTGGGGGGGGATGAGGAGCAGTACTTC. It is translated as CASSLLGGDEEQYF. Drawing the rest from reference TRBV7-6 and TRBJ2-7, the complete variable domain is GAGVSQSPRYKVTKRGQDVALRCDPISGHVSLYWYRQALGQGPEFLTYFNYEAQQDKSGLPNDRFSAERPEGSISTLTIQRTEQRDSAMYRCASSLLGGDEEQYFGPGTRLTVT.